The clone carrying this T cell receptor beta chain was seen ten or more times. The unsorted libraries had their origin in 2 million PBMCs stored at -80 C. The CDR3 covers 12 residues. Germline-derived CDR1 and CDR2 are DFQATT and SNEGSKA (reference sequence). V lost 3 bases, J lost 6 bases, and 4 bases stayed unmatched. The data were taken from a study of neurological immune-mediated disorders. TCRdb reprocessed the 5' RACE reads with MiXCR, giving one entry per CDR3 protein. The table includes 95,000 or so distinct CDR3 sequences, around 3.3% detected once. The sample taken for sequencing was PBMCs. The source of this sequence is a woman under 30 with multiple sclerosis. The rearrangement joins TRBV20-1 to TRBJ2-7, with 8 positions matching TRBD2. Here the CDR3 reads CSARRGAGEQYF. CDR3 DNA: TGCAGTGCTAGGCGGGGGGCGGGCGAGCAGTACTTC.